This T cell receptor beta chain was identified during a study of a mutant IDH1 vaccine in newly diagnosed glioma. Whole-study context: Among treated patients, about 60% were male and roughly 38% female, and mean age was about 41 years.

Time point noted: baseline, week 1 (first vaccination visit). Treatment described: pre-vaccination baseline after standard-of-care therapy. New WHO grade 3 or 4 astrocytomas that were IDH1-mutant and ATRX-lost had been found in donors. Data came from immunoSEQ multiplex PCR; TCRdb stores just in-frame clones and leaves some out. The sample has about 59,000 clones, about 91% seen once. The V gene lost 4 bases and the J gene lost 1 base, with 13 bases spanning the gap. CDR1 LNHNV and CDR2 YYDKDF come from the germline V gene (reference sequence). This CDR3 has 15 amino acids. V gene TRBV15 combines with J gene TRBJ2-5, with D perhaps matching TRBD1 or TRBD2 (5 bases each). The sequenced sample was PBMCs, obtained from a glioma patient treated with radiotherapy, temozolomide or both. The sequence derives from a middle-aged man with glioma. CDR3 residues: CATSKVIGGQETQYF. CDR3 nucleotides: TGTGCCACCAGCAAGGTGATTGGGGGCCAAGAGACCCAGTACTTC.